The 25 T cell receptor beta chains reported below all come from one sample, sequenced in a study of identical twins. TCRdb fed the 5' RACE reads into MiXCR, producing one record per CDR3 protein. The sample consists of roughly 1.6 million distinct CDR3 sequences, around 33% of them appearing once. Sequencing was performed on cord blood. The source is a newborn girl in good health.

CDR3 residues: CASSLTGIGGKTQYF. DNA for the CDR3: TGTGCCAGCAGTCTCACCGGGATAGGGGGCAAGACCCAGTACTTC. This chain joins TRBV28 and TRBJ2-5; TRBD1 agrees at 7 bases. Germline values: CDR1 MDHEN, CDR2 SYDVKM. The length of the CDR3 is 15 residues. With V trimmed by 5 bases and J by 6 bases, 12 bases remained unmatched.

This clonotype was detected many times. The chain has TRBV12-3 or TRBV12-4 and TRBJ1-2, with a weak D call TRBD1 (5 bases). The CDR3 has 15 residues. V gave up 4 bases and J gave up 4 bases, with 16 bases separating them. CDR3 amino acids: CASSSRHLRGYGYTF. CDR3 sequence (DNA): TGTGCCAGCAGTTCCCGACACTTAAGGGGCTATGGCTACACCTTC.

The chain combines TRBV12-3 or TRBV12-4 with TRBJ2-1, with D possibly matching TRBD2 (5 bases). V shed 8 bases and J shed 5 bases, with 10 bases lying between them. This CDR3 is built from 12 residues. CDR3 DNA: TGTGCCAGCGGGAGATGGGACAATGAGCAGTTCTTC. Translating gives CASGRWDNEQFF.

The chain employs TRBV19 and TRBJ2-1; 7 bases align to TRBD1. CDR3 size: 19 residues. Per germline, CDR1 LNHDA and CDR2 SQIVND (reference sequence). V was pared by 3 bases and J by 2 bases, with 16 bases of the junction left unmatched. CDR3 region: CASSISTGAANAPYNEQFF. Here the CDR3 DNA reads TGTGCCAGTAGTATTTCCACAGGGGCCGCGAACGCTCCCTACAATGAGCAGTTCTTC.

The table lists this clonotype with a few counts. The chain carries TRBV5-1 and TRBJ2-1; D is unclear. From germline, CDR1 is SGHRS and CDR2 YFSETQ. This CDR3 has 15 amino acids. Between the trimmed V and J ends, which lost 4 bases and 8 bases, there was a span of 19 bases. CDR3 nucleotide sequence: TGCGCCAGCAGCCCCTCCTCTGGGCCTATCTATGAGCAGTTCTTC. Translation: CASSPSSGPIYEQFF.

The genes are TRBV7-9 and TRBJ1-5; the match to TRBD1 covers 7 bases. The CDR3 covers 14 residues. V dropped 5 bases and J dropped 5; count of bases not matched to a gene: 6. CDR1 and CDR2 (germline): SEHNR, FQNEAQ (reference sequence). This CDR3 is CASSPTGYHQPQHF. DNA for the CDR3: TGTGCCAGCAGCCCGACAGGGTACCATCAGCCCCAGCATTTT. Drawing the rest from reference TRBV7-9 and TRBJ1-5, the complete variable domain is DTGVSQNPRHKITKRGQNVTFRCDPISEHNRLYWYRQTLGQGPEFLTYFQNEAQLEKSRLLSDRFSAERPKGSFSTLEIQRTEQGDSAMYLCASSPTGYHQPQHFGDGTRLSIL.

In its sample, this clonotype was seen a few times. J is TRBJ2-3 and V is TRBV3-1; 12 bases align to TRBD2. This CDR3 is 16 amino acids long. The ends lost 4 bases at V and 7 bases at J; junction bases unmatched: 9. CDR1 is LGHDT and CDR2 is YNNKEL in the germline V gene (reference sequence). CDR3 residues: CASSPLLAGGSNTQYF. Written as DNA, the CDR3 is TGTGCCAGCAGCCCCTTACTAGCGGGGGGTTCAAATACGCAGTATTTT.

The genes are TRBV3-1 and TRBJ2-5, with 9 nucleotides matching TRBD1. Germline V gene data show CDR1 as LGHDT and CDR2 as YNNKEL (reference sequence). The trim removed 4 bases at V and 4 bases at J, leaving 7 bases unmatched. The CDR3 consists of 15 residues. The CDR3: CASSPRTGVGETQYF. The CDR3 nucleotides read TGTGCCAGCAGCCCCCGGACAGGGGTCGGAGAGACCCAGTACTTC.

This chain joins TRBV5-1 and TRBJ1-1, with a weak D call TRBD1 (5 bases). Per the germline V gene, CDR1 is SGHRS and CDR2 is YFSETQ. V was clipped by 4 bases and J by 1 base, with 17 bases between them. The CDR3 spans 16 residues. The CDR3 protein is CASSTQGGRRNTEAFF. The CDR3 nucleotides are TGCGCCAGCAGCACCCAGGGAGGCCGGAGGAACACTGAAGCTTTCTTT. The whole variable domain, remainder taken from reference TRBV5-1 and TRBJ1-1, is KAGVTQTPRYLIKTRGQQVTLSCSPISGHRSVSWYQQTPGQGLQFLFEYFSETQRNKGNFPGRFSGRQFSNSRSEMNVSTLELGDSALYLCASSTQGGRRNTEAFFGQGTRLTVV.

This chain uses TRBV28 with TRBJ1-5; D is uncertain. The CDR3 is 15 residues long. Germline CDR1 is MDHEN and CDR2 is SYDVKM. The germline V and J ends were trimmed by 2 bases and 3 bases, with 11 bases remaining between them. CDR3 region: CASSLAVWANQPQHF. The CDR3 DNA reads TGTGCCAGCAGTTTAGCAGTCTGGGCCAATCAGCCCCAGCATTTT.

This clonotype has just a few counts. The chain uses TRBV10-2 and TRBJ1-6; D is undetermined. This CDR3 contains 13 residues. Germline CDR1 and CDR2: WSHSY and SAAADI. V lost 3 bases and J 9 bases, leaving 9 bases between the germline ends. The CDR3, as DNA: TGCGCCAGCAGTGACCGTCGGACTTCACCCCTCCACTTT. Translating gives CASSDRRTSPLHF.

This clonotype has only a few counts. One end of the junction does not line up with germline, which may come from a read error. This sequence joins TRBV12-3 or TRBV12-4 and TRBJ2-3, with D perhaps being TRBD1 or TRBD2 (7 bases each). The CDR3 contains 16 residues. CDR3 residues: CASSLAQGGDTNTQYF. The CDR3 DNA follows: TGTGCCAGCAGTTTAGCGCAGGGGGGGGACACAAATACGCAGTATTTT.

CDR3 residues: CSASDTYNEQYF. CDR3 sequence (DNA): TGCAGTGCGAGTGACACCTACAATGAGCAGTACTTC. The chain links TRBV20-1 to TRBJ2-5, with D hard to call. The CDR3 is 12 residues long. V lost 6 bases to trimming and J lost 11 bases, with 19 bases between them. Germline loops: CDR1 DFQATT, CDR2 SNEGSKA (reference sequence).

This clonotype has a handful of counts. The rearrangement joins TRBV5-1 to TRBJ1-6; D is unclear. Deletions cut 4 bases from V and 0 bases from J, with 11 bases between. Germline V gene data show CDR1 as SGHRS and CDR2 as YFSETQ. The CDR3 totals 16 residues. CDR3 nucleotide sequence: TGCGCCAGCAGCCATGCCGGGAGCTCCTATAATTCACCCCTCCACTTT. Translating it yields CASSHAGSSYNSPLHF. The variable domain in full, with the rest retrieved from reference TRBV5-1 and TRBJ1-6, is KAGVTQTPRYLIKTRGQQVTLSCSPISGHRSVSWYQQTPGQGLQFLFEYFSETQRNKGNFPGRFSGRQFSNSRSEMNVSTLELGDSALYLCASSHAGSSYNSPLHFGNGTRLTVT.

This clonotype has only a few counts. This chain's CDR3 is CAARLAGSTDTQYF. CDR3 in DNA: TGTGCCGCCCGACTAGCGGGCAGCACAGATACGCAGTATTTT. The chain carries TRBV10-3 and TRBJ2-3, with 10 bases lining up with TRBD2. The CDR3 sequence is 14 residues long. In germline, CDR1 is ENHRY, CDR2 SYGVKD. With 11 bases clipped from V and 0 bases from J, the junction kept 5 bases outside the gene matches.

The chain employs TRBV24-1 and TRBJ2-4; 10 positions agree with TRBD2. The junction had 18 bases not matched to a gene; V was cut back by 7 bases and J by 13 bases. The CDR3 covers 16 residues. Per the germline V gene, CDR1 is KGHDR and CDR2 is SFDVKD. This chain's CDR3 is CATSATSGAPWNEQYF. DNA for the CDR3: TGTGCCACCAGCGCAACTAGCGGGGCCCCCTGGAATGAGCAGTACTTC.

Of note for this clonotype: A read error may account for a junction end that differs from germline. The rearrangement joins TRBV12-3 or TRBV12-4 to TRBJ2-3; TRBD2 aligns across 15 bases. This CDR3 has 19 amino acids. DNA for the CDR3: TGTGCCAGCAGTTGGACTAGCGGGGGGGCCCTGGGGATCACAGATACGGAGTATTTT. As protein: CASSWTSGGALGITDTEYF.

DNA of the CDR3: TGTGCCAGCAGCTTAGGACTAGCGGGGGGAACGAACACCGGGGAGCTGTTTTTT. Residues: CASSLGLAGGTNTGELFF. The chain links TRBV7-2 to TRBJ2-2, with 13 bases aligning to TRBD2. V dropped 1 base and J dropped 0; count of bases not matched to a gene: 2. This CDR3 spans 18 amino acids. CDR1 SGHTA and CDR2 FQGNSA come from the germline V gene.

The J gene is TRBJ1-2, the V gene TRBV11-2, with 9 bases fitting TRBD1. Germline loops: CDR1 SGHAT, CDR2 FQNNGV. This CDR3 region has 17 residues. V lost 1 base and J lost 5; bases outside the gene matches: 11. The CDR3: CASSLVGTGPSPYGYTF. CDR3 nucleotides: TGTGCCAGCAGCTTAGTTGGGACAGGGCCTTCGCCTTATGGCTACACCTTC.

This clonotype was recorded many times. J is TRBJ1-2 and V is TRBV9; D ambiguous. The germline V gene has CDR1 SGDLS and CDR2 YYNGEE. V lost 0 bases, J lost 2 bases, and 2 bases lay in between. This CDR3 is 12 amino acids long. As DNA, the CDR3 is TGTGCCAGCAGCGTAGAAAACTATGGCTACACCTTC. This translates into CASSVENYGYTF.

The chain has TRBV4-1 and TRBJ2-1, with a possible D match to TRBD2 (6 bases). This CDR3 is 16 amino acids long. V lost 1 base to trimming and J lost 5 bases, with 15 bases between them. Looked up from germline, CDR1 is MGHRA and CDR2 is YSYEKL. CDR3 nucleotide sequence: TGCGCCAGCAGCCAAGCCCCGGGAGTAAGGCACAATGAGCAGTTCTTC. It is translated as CASSQAPGVRHNEQFF.

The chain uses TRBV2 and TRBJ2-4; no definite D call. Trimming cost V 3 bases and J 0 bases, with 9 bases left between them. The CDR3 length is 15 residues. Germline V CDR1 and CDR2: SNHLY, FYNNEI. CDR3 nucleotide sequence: TGTGCCAGCAGTGACCGAGAACTAGCCAAAAACATTCAGTACTTC. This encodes CASSDRELAKNIQYF.

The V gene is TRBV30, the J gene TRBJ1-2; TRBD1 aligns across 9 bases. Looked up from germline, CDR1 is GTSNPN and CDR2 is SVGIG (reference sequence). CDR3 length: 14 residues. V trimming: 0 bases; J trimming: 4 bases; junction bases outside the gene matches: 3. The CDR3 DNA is TGTGCCTGGAGTGTGACAGGGGGGGCCTATGGCTACACCTTC. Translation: CAWSVTGGAYGYTF. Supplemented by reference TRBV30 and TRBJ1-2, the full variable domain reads SQTIHQWPATLVQPVGSPLSLECTVEGTSNPNLYWYRQAAGRGLQLLFYSVGIGQISSEVPQNLSASRPQDRQFILSSKKLLLSDSGFYLCAWSVTGGAYGYTFGSGTRLTVV.

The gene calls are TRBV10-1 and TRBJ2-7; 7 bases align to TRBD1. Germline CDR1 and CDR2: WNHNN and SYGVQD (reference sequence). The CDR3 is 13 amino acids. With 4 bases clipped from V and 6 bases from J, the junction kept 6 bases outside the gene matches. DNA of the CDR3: TGCGCCAGCAGTGGACAGGGTGGACGCGAGCAGTACTTC. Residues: CASSGQGGREQYF.

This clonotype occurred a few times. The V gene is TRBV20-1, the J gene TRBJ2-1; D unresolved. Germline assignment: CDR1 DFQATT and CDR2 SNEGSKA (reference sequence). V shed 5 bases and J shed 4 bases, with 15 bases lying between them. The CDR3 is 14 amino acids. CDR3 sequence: CSAPSPRSYNEQFF. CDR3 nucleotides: TGCAGTGCTCCCTCTCCTAGGTCGTACAATGAGCAGTTCTTC.